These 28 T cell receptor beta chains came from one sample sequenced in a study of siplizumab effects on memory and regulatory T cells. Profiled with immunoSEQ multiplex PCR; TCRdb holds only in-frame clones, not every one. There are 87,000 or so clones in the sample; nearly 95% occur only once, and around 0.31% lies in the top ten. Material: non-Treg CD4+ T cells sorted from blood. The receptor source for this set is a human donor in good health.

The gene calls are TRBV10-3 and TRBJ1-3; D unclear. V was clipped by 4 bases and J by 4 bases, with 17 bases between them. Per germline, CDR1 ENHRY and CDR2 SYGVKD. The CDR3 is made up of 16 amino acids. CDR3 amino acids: CAISGSQLLAGNTIYF. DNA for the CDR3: TGTGCCATCAGTGGTAGTCAGCTCTTAGCCGGAAACACCATATATTTT.

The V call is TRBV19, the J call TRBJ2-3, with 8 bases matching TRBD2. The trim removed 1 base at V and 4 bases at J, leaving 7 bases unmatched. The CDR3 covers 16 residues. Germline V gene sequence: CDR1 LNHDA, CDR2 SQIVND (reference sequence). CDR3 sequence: CASSIGRGARSDTQYF. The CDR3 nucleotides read TGTGCCAGTAGTATAGGGCGGGGGGCTAGGTCAGATACGCAGTATTTT.

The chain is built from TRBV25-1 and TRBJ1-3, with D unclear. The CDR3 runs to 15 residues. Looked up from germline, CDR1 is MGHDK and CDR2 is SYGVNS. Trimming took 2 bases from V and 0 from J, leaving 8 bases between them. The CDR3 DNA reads TGTGCCAGCAGTGAAATCGGGGTCTCTGGAAACACCATATATTTT. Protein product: CASSEIGVSGNTIYF.

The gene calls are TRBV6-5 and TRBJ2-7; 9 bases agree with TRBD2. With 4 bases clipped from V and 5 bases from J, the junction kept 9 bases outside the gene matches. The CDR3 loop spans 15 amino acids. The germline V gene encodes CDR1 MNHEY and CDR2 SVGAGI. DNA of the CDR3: TGTGCCAGCAGTTCGTCAGGGAGCGGGAGGAACGAGCAGTACTTC. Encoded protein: CASSSSGSGRNEQYF.

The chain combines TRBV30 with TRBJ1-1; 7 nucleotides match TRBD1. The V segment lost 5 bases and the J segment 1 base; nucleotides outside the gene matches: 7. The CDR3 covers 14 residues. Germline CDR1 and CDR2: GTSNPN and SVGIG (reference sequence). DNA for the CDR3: TGTGCCTGGGGAACCGGGACAGCGAACACTGAAGCTTTCTTT. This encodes CAWGTGTANTEAFF.

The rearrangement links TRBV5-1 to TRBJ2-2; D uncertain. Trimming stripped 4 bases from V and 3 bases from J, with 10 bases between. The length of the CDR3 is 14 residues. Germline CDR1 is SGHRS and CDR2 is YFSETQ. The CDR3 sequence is CASSPRRDTGELFF. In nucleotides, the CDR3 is TGCGCCAGCAGCCCCAGAAGGGACACCGGGGAGCTGTTTTTT.

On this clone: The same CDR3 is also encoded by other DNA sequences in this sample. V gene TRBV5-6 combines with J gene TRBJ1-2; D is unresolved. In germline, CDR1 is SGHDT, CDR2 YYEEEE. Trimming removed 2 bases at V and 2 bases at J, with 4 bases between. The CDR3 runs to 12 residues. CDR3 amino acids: CASSLQNYGYTF. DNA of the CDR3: TGTGCCAGCAGCTTACAAAACTATGGCTACACCTTC.

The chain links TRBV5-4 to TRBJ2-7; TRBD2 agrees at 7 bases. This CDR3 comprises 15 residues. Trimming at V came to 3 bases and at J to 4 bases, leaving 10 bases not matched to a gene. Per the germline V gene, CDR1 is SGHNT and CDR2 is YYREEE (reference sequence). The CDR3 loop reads CASSWGGAGVYEQYF. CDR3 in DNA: TGTGCCAGCAGCTGGGGCGGGGCGGGAGTTTACGAGCAGTACTTC.

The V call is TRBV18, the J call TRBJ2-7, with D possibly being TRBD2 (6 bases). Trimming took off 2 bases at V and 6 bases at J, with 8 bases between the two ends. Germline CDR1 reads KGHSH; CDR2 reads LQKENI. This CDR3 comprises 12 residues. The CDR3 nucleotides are TGTGCCAGCTCACCAATGGGAGGCGAGCAGTACTTC. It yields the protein CASSPMGGEQYF.

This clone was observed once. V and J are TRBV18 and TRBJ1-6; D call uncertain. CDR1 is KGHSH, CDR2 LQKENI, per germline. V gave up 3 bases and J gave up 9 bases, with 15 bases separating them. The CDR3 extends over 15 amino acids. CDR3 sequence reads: CASSPLSMSRSPLHF. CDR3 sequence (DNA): TGTGCCAGCTCACCCCTCAGTATGTCCCGTTCACCCCTCCACTTT.

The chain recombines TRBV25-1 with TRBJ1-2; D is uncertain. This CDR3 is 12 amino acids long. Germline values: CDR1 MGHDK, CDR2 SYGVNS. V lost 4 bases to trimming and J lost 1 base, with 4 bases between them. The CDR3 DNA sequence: TGTGCCAGCAGTGTCAGTAACTATGGCTACACCTTC. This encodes CASSVSNYGYTF.

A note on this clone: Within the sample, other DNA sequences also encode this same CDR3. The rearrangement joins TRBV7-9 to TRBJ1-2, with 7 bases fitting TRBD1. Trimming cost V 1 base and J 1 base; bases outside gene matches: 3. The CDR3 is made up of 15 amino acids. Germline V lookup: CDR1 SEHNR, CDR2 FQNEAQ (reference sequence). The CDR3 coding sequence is TGTGCCAGCAGCTTAGGGGCAGGGGGTAACTATGGCTACACCTTC. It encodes CASSLGAGGNYGYTF.

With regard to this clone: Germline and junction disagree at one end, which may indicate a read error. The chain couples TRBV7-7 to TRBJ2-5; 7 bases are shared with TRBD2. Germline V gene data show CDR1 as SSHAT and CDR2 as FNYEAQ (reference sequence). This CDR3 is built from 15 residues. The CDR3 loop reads CASSLAAGEYETQYF. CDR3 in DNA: TGTGCTAGCAGCTTAGCGGCGGGAGAGTATGAGACCCAGTACTTC.

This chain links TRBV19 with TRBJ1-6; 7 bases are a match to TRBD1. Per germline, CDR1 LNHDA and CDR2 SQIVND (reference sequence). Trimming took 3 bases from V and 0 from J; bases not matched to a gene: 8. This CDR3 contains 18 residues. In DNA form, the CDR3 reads TGTGCCAGTAGTATGTTACAGGGGAGCGGCTCCTATAATTCACCCCTCCACTTT. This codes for CASSMLQGSGSYNSPLHF.

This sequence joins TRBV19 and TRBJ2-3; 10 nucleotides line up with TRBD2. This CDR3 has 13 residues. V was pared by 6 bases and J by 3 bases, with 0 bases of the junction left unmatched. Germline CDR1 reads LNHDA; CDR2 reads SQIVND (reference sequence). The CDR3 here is CASRLAGTDTQYF. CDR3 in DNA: TGTGCCAGTAGACTAGCGGGGACAGATACGCAGTATTTT.

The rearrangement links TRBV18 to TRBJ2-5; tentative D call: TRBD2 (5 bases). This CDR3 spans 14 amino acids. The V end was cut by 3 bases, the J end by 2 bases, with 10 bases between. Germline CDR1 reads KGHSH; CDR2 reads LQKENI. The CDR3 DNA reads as TGTGCCAGCTCACCTCCCCGGGGACAAGAGACCCAGTACTTC. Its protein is CASSPPRGQETQYF.

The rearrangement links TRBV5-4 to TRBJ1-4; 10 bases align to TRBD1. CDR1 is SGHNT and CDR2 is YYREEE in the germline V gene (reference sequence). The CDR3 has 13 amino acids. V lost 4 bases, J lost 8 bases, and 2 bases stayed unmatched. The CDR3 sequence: CASSDRGREKLFF. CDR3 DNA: TGTGCCAGCAGCGACAGGGGGCGGGAAAAACTGTTTTTT.

The CDR3 sequence is CAWSPGTSYEQYF. For the CDR3, the DNA is TGTGCCTGGAGTCCCGGGACTAGCTACGAGCAGTACTTC. This chain joins TRBV30 and TRBJ2-7; 8 nucleotides align to TRBD2. CDR3 length: 13 residues. The J segment lost 3 bases and the V segment lost 2 bases, leaving 3 bases of the junction unmatched. CDR1 GTSNPN and CDR2 SVGIG come from the germline V gene (reference sequence).

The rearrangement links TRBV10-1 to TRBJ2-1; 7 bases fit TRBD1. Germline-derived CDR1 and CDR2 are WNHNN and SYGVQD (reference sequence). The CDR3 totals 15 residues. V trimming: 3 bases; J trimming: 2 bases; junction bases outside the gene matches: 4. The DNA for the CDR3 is TGCGCCAGCAGTGACGACAGGGACCCCTACAATGAGCAGTTCTTC. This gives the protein CASSDDRDPYNEQFF.

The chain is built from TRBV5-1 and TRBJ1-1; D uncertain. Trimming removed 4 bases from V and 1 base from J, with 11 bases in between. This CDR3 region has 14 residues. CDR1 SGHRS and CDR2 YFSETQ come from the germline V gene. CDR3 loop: CASSVRPKNTEAFF. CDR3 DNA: TGCGCCAGCAGCGTCAGACCCAAGAACACTGAAGCTTTCTTT.

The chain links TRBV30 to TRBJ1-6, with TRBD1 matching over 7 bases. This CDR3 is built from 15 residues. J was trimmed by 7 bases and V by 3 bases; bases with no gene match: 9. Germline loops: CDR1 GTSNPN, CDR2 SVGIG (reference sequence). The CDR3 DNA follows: TGTGCCTGGAGGGACGACAGGGTTTGGAATTCACCCCTCCACTTT. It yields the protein CAWRDDRVWNSPLHF.

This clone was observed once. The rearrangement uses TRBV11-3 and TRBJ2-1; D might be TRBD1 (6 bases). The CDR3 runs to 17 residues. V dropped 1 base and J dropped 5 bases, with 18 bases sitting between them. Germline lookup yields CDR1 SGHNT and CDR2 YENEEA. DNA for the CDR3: TGTGCCAGCAGCTTAGGTTTGAGCAGGGGAAGGAACAATGAGCAGTTCTTC. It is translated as CASSLGLSRGRNNEQFF.

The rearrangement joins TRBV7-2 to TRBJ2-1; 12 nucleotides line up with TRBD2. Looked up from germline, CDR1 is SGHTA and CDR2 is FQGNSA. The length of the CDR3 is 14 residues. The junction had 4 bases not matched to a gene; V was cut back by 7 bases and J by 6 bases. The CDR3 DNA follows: TGTGCCAGCAACAGACTAGCGGGAGCCAATGAGCAGTTCTTC. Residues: CASNRLAGANEQFF. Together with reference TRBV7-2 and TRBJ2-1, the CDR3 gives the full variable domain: GAGVSQSPSNKVTEKGKDVELRCDPISGHTALYWYRQSLGQGLEFLIYFQGNSAPDKSGLPSDRFSAERTGGSVSTLTIQRTQQEDSAVYLCASNRLAGANEQFFGPGTRLTVL.

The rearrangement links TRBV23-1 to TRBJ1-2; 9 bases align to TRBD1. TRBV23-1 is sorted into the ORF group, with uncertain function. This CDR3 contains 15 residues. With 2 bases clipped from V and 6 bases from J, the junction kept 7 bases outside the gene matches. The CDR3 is CASSQRPGTGNGYTF. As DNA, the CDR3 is TGCGCCAGCAGTCAACGTCCCGGGACAGGGAATGGCTACACCTTC.

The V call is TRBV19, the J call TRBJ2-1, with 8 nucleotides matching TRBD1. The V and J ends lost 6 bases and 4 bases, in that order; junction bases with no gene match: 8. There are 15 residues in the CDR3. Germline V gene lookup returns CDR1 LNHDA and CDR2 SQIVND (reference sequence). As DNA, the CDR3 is TGTGCCAGTAGGAAAACGGGACAGGTTTACAATGAGCAGTTCTTC. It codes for CASRKTGQVYNEQFF.

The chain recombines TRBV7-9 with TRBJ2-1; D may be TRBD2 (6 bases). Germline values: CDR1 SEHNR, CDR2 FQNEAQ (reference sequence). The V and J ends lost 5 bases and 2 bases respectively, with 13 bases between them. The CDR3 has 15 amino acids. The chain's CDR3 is CASSNGGITYNEQFF. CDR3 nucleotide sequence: TGTGCCAGCAGCAATGGCGGGATTACCTACAATGAGCAGTTCTTC.

The CDR3 coding sequence is TGTGCCAGCAGCGCTTTGGACAGGTCTGAAGCTTTCTTT. It specifies CASSALDRSEAFF. V usage is TRBV11-3 and J usage is TRBJ1-1; 7 bases match TRBD1. CDR1 is SGHNT, CDR2 YENEEA, per germline. The CDR3 runs 13 residues. J gave up 6 bases and V 5 bases, and 6 bases lay outside the gene matches.

CDR3 DNA: TGTGCCATCAGACCGGGACATACGAGCTCCTACGAGCAGTACTTC. Translating it yields CAIRPGHTSSYEQYF. The genes are TRBV10-3 and TRBJ2-7; the D gene is possibly TRBD1 (6 bases). CDR3 length: 15 residues. CDR1 and CDR2 (germline): ENHRY, SYGVKD. The V end lost 6 bases, the J end lost 0 bases, and 15 bases lay between the germline ends.